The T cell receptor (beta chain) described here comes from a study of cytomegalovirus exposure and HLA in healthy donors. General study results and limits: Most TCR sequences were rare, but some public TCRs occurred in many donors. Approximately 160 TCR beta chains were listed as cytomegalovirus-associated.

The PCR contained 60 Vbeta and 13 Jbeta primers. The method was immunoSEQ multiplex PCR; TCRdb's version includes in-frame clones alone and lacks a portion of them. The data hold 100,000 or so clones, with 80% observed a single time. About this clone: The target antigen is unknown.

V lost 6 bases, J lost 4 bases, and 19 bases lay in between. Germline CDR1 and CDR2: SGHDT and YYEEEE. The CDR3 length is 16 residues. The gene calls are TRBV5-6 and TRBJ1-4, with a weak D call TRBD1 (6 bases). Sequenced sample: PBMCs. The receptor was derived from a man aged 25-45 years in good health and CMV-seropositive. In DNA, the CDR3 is TGTGCCAGCACCACGGGGCCGGGGGGCAGTAATGAAAAACTGTTTTTT. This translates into CASTTGPGGSNEKLFF.